The clone carrying this TCR beta chain showed up just once. Method: immunoSEQ multiplex PCR; TCRdb's copy keeps in-frame clones and lacks some. The profile shows 90,000 or so clones, just under 75% of them singletons. This entry belongs to a study of CD8 T cell repertoires and HIV-1 epitope variants. Study at large: Control wells had CMV/EBV/flu peptides, negative Ebola AY9, or no peptide.

The CDR3 has 16 amino acids. Germline V gives CDR1 MDHEN, CDR2 SYDVKM. V was cut by 2 bases and J by 5 bases, with 17 bases left in between. Sequenced: uncultured baseline CD8+ T cells from peripheral blood mononuclear cells (PBMCs). The V gene is TRBV28, the J gene TRBJ2-3, with D tentatively TRBD2 (6 bases). The receptor was isolated from a male donor with HIV. The CDR3 DNA reads as TGTGCCAGCAGTTTAATAGCGGCCATTCGGGGAGATACGCAGTATTTT. Its protein is CASSLIAAIRGDTQYF.